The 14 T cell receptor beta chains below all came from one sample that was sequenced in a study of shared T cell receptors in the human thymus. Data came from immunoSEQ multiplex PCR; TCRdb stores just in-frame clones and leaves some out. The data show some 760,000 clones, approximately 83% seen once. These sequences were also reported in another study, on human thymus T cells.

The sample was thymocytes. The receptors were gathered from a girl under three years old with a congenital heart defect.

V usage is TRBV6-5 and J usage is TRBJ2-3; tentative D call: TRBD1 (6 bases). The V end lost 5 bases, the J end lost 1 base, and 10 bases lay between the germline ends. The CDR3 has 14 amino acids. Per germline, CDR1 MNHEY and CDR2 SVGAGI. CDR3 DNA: TGTGCCAGCAGTACAGGGCGTCGCACAGATACGCAGTATTTT. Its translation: CASSTGRRTDTQYF.

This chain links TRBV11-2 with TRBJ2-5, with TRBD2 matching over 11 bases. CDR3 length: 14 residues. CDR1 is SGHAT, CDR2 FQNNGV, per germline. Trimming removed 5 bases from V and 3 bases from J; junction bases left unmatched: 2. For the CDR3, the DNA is TGTGCCAGCAGCCCGACTAGCGGGGAAGAGACCCAGTACTTC. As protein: CASSPTSGEETQYF.

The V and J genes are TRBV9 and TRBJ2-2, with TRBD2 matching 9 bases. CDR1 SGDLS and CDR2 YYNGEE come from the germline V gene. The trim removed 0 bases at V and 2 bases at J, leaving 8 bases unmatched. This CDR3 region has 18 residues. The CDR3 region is CASSVGSSGGPNTGELFF. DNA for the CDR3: TGTGCCAGCAGCGTAGGATCCAGCGGGGGGCCTAACACCGGGGAGCTGTTTTTT.

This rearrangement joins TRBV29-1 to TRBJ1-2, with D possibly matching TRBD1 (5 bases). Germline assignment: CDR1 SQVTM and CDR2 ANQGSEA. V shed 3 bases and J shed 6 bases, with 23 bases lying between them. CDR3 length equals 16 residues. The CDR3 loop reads CSVERRQGLVEDGYTF. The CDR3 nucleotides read TGCAGCGTTGAGAGGCGGCAGGGTCTGGTTGAGGATGGCTACACCTTC.

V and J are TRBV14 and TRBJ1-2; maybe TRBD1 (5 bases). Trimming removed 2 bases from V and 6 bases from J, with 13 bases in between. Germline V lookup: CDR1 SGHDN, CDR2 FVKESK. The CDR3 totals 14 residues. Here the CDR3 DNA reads TGTGCCAGCAGCCAATGGTCAGGGCTTAATGGCTACACCTTC. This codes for CASSQWSGLNGYTF.

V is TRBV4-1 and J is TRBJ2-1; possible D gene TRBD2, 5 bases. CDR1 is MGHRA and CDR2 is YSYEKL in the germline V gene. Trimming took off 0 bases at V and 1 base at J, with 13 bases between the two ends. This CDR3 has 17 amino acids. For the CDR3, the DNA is TGCGCCAGCAGCCAAGATCCCGGGAATGGTTCCTACAATGAGCAGTTCTTC. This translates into CASSQDPGNGSYNEQFF.

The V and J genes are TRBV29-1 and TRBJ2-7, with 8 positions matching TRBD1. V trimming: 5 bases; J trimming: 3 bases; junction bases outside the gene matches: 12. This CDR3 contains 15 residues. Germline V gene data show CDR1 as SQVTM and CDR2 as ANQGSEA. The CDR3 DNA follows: TGCAGCGTTATGAGCCGGCAGGGGGCTTTCTACGAGCAGTACTTC. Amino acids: CSVMSRQGAFYEQYF.

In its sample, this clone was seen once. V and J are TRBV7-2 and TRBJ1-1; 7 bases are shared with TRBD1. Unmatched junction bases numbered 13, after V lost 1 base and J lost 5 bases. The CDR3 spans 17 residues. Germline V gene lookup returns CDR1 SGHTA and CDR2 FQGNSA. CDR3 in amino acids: CASSLVIHHRGKTEAFF. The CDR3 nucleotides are TGTGCCAGCAGCTTAGTTATCCACCACAGGGGTAAGACTGAAGCTTTCTTT.

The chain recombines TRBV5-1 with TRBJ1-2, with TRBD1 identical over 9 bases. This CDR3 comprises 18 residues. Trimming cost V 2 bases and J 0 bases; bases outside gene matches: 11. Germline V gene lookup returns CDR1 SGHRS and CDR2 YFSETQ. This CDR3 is CASSLEPGTGHSNYGYTF. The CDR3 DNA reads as TGCGCCAGCAGCTTAGAACCCGGGACAGGGCACTCTAACTATGGCTACACCTTC.

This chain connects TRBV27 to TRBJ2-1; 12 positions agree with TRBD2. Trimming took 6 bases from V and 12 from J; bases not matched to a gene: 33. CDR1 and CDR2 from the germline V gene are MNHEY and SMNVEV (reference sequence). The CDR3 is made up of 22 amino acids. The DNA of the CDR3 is TGTGCCAGCAGCCTCCTACCTGCAGTCGGGAGGCTAGCGGGGGGGATGGTACTTGTGCAGTTCTTC. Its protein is CASSLLPAVGRLAGGMVLVQFF.

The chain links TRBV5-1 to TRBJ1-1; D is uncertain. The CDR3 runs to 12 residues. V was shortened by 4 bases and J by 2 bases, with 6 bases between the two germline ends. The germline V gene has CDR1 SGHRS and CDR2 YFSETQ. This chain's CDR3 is CASSAGNTEAFF. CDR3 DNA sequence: TGCGCCAGCAGCGCGGGTAACACTGAAGCTTTCTTT.

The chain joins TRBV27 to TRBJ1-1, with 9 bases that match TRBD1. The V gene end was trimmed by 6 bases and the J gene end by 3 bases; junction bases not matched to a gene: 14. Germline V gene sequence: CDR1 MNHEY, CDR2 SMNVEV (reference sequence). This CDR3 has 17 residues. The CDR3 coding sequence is TGTGCCAGCAGCCGGACCGGGACAGGGAGTCCCCACACTGAAGCTTTCTTT. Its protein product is CASSRTGTGSPHTEAFF.

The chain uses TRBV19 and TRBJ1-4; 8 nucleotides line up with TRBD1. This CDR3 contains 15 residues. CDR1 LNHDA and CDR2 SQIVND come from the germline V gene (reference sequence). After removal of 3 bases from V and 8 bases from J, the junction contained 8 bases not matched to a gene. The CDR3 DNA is TGTGCCAGTAGTATCCCAGGGGGCGGGTTCGAAAAACTGTTTTTT. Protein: CASSIPGGGFEKLFF.

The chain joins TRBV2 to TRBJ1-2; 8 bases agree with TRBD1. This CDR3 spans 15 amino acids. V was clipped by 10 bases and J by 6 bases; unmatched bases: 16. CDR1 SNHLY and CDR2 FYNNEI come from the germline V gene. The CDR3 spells CATDYLSDRVNGYTF. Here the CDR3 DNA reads TGTGCCACTGACTATCTCTCGGACAGGGTCAATGGCTACACCTTC.